This T cell receptor (beta chain) was recovered during a study of OX40 agonist ivuxolimab in advanced cancers. Study-level background: Clinicians treated patients with ivuxolimab, an agonistic anti-OX40 (CD134) antibody. Patients with hepatocellular carcinoma, melanoma, renal cell or head and neck cancer made up the dose-escalation patients.

Produced via immunoSEQ multiplex PCR; TCRdb's table is partial and in-frame only. The sample carries fewer than 90,000 clones, about 89% recorded once. This clone was counted a single time. V was pared by 4 bases and J by 1 base, with 11 bases between. CDR1 and CDR2 (germline): SGHRS, YFSETQ. The length of the CDR3 is 15 residues. The gene calls are TRBV5-1 and TRBJ2-2, with TRBD2 as a possible D gene (6 bases). The sequencing here drew on CD4+ or CD8+ T cells sorted from blood, taken in a trial of the OX40 agonist ivuxolimab. The receptor comes from an adult with an advanced solid tumor such as melanoma, head and neck, liver or kidney cancer. The CDR3 reads CASSGGTLNTGELFF. The CDR3 DNA follows: TGCGCCAGCAGCGGCGGGACCTTGAACACCGGGGAGCTGTTTTTT. The full variable domain, rest sourced from reference TRBV5-1 and TRBJ2-2, is KAGVTQTPRYLIKTRGQQVTLSCSPISGHRSVSWYQQTPGQGLQFLFEYFSETQRNKGNFPGRFSGRQFSNSRSEMNVSTLELGDSALYLCASSGGTLNTGELFFGEGSRLTVL.